The clone carrying this T cell receptor beta chain was found a few times. This sample stems from a study of cytomegalovirus exposure and HLA in healthy donors. The germline CDR1 and CDR2 sequences are SGHRS and YFSETQ. This CDR3 comprises 16 residues. The V end was cut by 4 bases, the J end by 3 bases, with 19 bases between. The PCR employed 60 Vbeta primers together with 13 Jbeta primers. The assay was immunoSEQ multiplex PCR, and TCRdb's table has in-frame clones only and misses some. The sample has some 200,000 clones, 65% to 85% seen once; the top ten hold around 4%. This sequence originates from a man aged 50-59 years in good health and CMV-seronegative. The specimen was PBMCs. The chain joins TRBV5-1 to TRBJ1-2; TRBD1 might be the D (5 bases). The CDR3 sequence is CASSVGWGGQDYGYTF. The CDR3, as DNA: TGCGCCAGCAGCGTCGGTTGGGGCGGTCAGGACTATGGCTACACCTTC.